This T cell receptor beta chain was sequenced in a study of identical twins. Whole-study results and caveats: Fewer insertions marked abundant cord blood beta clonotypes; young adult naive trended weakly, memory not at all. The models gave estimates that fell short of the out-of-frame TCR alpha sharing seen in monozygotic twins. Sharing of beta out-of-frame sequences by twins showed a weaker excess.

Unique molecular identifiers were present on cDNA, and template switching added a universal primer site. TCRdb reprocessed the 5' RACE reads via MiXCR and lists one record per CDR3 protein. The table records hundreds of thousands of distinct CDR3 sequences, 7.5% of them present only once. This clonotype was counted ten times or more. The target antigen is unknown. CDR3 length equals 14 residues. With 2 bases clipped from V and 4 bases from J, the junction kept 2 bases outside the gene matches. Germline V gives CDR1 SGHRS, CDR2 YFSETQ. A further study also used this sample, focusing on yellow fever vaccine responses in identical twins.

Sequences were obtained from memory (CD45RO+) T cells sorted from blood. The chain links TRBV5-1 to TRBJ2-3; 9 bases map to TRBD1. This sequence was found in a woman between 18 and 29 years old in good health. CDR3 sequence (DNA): TGCGCCAGCAGCTTATACAGGGGGCCAGATACGCAGTATTTT. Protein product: CASSLYRGPDTQYF.